This T cell receptor beta chain was identified in a study of T and B cells in COVID-19 patients (dated by TCRdb to about 2020). Notes on the research overall: Using TRB and IGH repertoire sequencing of peripheral blood, the study characterized adaptive immunity in COVID-19 patients who had active infection or had recovered. An age-matched reference group of 35 to 45 healthy donors negative for COVID-19 antibodies served as the comparison for repertoire analyses. Comorbidities linked to unfavorable COVID-19 outcome were present in about 90% of the 20 patients in the active-infection cohort. In the active-infection cohort, about 60% of the 20 patients were critically ill and required mechanical ventilation or ECMO. As many as 9 follow-up blood samples were collected from each patient, and in some individuals these samples spanned different disease stages. A couple of patients were in both the active and recovered cohorts because samples existed from active disease and from after recovery. The recovered cohort included over 15 patients who contributed approximately 20 samples, and most of those patients had mild to moderate COVID-19 that was managed on an outpatient basis. Over 8 million TCR sequences were analysed in a TCR and BCR sequence repository that covered 30 to 45 patients and roughly 69 time points. Median age was about 31 years in the recovered cohort versus more than 65 years in the active-infection cohort. What the work shows at the level of the full study, not this receptor alone: TRBV/TRBJ gene usage was reported as strongly skewed in patients with COVID-19. Prospective validation of the reported TCR clusters was stated to be required before clinical use. The recovered cohort had roughly 2,100 exclusive TCR clusters, including 25 to 35 low-pGen clusters. The cohort was considered too small to assess HLA contributions to COVID-19 susceptibility or severity. Few blood samples were available from mildly ill patients while symptoms were present, and early samples from severe cases were likewise scarce. Specific T cell subsets (CD4+/Treg/CD8+) and sorted SARS-CoV-2-responsive or tetramer+ T cells had not yet been sequenced, and these experiments were ongoing. TRB repertoires were highly clonal in active COVID-19, whereas diversity and richness at recovery rose above healthy donor levels.

Genomic DNA extracted from blood was used in amounts of roughly 240-500 ng for amplification of TRB repertoires. This sample was sequenced with an Illumina MiSeq. Multiplex PCR with BIOMED2 TRB-A/B primer pools was used to amplify TRB rearrangements. Two consecutive PCRs added Illumina-compatible adapters and 7-nucleotide sample barcodes to the amplicons. Phusion HS II polymerase was used for all library PCRs. Amplicons were gel-purified with the NucleoSpin Gel and PCR Clean-up kit, quantified on Qubit, and pooled at approximately 4 nM. The quality of the amplicon pool was checked on an Agilent 2100 Bioanalyzer prior to Illumina next-generation sequencing. The study's own analysis went as follows. MiXCR 3.0.8 with the default MiXCR reference library was used to annotate TRB rearrangements. Non-productive reads and sequences with fewer than 2 reads were removed, and each unique CDR3 nucleotide sequence was counted as one clone. Clonality, diversity, richness and V-J gene usage were calculated in R 3.5.1. GLIPH2 was used to cluster TCRs based on CDR3 similarity, and OLGA was used to calculate the generation probabilities. Only GLIPH2 clusters with at least four unique TCR clonotypes present in at least three individuals were retained. Using fastp trimming at Q25 and MiXCR clonotype assembly, TCRdb reanalyzed the public sequencing data and kept in-frame beta chains. Each CDR3 protein gets just one entry, which takes the most common genes and DNA from the rows behind it. The V and J calls reflect TCRdb's pipeline rather than the authors' work. The sample table shows approximately 26,000 distinct CDR3 sequences, and less than 35% are seen once. The leading ten clones occupy 1.7% of the sample.

For this chain, trimming is 6 bases at the V end and 8 bases at the J end, and the number of junction bases without a gene match is 9. The CDR3 starts with the cysteine, ends with the phenylalanine, and has 15 residues. Solely the CDR3 DNA is kept, with 45 bases framed from the first base. A remark on this clonotype: Its antigen is still unknown. No qualities accompany the bases; no much larger clone lies one base away.

The sequence was obtained from a human donor who had recovered from COVID-19. The sample was blood. The chain uses TRBV12-3 or TRBV12-4 and TRBJ1-6; 8 middle bases align to TRBD1. The CDR3 protein sequence reads: CASSPEDRVYSPLHF. The sequenced DNA is TGTGCCAGCAGCCCCGAGGACAGGGTCTATTCACCCCTCCACTTT.